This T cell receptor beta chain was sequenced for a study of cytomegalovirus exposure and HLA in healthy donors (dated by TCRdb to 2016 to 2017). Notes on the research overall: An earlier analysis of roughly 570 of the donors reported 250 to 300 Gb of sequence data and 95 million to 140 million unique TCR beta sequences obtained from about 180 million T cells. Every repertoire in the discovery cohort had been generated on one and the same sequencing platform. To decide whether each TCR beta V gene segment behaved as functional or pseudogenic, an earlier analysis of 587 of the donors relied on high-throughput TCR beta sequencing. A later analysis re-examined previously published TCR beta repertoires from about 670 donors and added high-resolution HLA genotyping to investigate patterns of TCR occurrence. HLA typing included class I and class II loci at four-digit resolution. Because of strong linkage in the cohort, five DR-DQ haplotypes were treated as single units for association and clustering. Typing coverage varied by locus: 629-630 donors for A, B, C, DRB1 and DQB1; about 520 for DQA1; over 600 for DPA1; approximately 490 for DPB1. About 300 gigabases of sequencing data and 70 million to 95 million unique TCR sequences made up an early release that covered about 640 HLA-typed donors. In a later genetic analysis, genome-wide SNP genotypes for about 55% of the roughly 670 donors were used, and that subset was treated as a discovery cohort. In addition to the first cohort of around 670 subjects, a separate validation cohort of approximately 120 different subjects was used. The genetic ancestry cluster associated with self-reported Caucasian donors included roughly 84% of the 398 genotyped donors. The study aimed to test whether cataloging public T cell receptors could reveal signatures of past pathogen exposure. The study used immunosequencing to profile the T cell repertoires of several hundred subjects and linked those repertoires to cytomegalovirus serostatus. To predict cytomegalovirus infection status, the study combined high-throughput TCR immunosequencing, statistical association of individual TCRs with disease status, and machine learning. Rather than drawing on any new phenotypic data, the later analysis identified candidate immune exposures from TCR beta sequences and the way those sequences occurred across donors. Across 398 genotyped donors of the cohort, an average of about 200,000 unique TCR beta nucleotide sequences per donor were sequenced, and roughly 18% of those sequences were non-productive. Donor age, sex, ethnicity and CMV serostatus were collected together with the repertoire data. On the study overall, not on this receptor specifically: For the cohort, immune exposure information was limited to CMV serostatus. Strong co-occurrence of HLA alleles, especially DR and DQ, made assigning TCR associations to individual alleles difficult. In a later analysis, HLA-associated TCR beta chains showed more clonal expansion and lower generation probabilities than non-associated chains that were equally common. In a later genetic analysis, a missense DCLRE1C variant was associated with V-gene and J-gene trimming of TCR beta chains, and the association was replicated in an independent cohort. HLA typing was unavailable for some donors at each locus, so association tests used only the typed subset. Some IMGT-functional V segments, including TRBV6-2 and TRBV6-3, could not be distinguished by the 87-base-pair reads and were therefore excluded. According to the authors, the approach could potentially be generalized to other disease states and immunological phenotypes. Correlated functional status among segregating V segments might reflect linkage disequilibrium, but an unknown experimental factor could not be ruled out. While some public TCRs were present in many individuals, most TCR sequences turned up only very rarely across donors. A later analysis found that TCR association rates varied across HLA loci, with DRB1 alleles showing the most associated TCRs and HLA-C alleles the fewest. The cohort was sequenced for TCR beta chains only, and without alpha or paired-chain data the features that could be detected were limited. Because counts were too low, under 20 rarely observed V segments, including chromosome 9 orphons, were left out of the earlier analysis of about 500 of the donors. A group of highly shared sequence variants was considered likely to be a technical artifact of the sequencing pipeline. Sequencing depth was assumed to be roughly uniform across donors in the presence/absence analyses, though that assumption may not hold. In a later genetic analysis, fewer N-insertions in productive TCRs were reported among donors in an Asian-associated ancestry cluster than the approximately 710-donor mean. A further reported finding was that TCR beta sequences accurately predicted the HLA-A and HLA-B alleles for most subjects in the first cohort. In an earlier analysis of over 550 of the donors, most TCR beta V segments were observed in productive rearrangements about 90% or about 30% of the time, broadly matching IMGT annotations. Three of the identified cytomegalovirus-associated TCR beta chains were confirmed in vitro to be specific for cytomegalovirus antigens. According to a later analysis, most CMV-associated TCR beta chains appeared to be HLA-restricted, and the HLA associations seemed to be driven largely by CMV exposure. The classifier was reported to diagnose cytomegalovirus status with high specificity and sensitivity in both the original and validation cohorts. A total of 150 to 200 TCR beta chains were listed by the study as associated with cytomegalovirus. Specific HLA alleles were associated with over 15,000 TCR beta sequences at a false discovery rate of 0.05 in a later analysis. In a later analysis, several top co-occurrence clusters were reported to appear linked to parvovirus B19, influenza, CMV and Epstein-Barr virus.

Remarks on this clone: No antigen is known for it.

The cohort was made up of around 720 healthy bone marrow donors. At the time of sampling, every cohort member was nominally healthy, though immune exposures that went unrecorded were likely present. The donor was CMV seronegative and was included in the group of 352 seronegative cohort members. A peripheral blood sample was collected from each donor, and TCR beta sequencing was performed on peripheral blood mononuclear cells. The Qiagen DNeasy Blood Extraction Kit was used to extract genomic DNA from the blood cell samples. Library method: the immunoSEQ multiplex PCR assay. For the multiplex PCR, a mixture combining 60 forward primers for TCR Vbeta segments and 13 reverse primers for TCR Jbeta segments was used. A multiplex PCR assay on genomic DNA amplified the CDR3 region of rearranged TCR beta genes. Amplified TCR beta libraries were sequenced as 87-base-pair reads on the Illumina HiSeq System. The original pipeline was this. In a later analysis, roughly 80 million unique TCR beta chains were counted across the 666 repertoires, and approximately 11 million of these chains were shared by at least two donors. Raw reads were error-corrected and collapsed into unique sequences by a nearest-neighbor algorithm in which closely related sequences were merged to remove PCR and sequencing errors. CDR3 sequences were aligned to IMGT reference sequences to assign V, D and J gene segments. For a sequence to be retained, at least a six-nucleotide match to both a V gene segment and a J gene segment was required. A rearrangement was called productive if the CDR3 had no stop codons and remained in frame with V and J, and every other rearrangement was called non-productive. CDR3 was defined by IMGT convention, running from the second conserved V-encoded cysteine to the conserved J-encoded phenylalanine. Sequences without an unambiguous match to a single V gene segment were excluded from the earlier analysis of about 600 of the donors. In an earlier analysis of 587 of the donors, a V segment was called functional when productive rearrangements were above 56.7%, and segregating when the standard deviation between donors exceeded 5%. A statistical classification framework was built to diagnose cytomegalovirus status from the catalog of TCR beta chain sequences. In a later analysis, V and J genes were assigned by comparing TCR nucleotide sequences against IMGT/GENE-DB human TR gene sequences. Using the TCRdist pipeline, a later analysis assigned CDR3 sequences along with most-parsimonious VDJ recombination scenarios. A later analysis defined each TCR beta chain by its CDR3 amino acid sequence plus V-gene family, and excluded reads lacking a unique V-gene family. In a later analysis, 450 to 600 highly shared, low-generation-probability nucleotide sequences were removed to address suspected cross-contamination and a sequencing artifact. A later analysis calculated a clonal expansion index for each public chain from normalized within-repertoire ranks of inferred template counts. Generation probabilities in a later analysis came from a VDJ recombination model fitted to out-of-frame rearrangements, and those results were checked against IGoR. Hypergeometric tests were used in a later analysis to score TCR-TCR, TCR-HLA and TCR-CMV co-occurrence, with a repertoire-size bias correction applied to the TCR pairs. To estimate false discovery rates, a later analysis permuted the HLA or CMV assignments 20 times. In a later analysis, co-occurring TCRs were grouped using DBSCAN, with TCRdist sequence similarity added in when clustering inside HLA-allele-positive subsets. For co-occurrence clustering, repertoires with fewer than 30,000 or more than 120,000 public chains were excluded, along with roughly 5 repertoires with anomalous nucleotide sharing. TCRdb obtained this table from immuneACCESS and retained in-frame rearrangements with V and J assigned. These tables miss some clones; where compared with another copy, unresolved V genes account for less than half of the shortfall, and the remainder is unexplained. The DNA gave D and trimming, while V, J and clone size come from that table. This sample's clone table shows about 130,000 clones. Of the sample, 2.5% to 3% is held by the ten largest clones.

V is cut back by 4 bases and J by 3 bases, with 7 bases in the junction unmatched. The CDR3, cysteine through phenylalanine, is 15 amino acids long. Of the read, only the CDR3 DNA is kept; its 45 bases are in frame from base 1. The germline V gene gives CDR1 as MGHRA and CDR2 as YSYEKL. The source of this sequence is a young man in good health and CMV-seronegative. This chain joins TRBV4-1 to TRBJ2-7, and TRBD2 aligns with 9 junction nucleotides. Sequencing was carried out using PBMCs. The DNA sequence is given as TGCGCCAGCAGCCTCGCGGGGGGGGGTAACTACGAGCAGTACTTC. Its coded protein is CASSLAGGGNYEQYF.